This T cell receptor beta chain was recovered during a study of cytomegalovirus exposure and HLA in healthy donors (dated by TCRdb to between 2016 and 2019). General notes on the study: According to an earlier analysis of 550 to 750 of the donors, about 170 million T cells yielded 90 million to 140 million unique TCR beta sequences and approximately 300 Gb of sequence data. Across 300 to 400 genotyped donors of the cohort, an average of approximately 200,000 unique TCR beta nucleotide sequences per donor were sequenced, and approximately 19% of those sequences were non-productive. To predict cytomegalovirus infection status, the study brought together high-throughput TCR immunosequencing, statistical association of individual TCRs with disease status, and machine learning. The later analysis used no new phenotypic data to find candidate immune exposures, relying instead on TCR beta sequences and their occurrence across donors. To study patterns of TCR occurrence, a later analysis re-analyzed previously published TCR beta repertoires from around 660 donors and added high-resolution HLA genotyping. Typing coverage varied by locus: roughly 620-640 donors for A, B, C, DRB1 and DQB1; 500 to 550 for DQA1; over 600 for DPA1; fewer than 480 for DPB1. The genetic ancestry cluster associated with self-reported Caucasian donors included about four fifths of the approximately 410 genotyped donors. Donor age, sex, ethnicity and CMV serostatus were compiled together with the repertoire data. All discovery cohort repertoires had been generated on a single sequencing platform. The aim of the study was to test whether cataloging public T cell receptors could identify signatures of past pathogen exposure. In an earlier analysis of 500 to 650 of the donors, high-throughput TCR beta sequencing was used to judge whether each TCR beta V gene segment behaved as functional or pseudogenic. Along with the approximately 650-subject first cohort, a separate validation cohort of over 90 different subjects was used. Genome-wide SNP genotypes for about 65% of the roughly 670 donors were used in a later genetic analysis, which treated that subset as a discovery cohort. An early release that covered about 600 HLA-typed donors contained around 300 gigabases of sequencing data and approximately 85 million unique TCR sequences. About five DR-DQ haplotypes were handled as single units for association and clustering, since linkage in the cohort was strong. Using immunosequencing, the study profiled T cell repertoires from some 670 subjects and related those repertoires to cytomegalovirus serostatus. HLA typing covered class I and class II loci at four-digit resolution. Overall results and qualifications from the work: An earlier analysis of 587 of the donors showed that most TCR beta V segments appeared in productive rearrangements either about 90% or about 30% of the time, which broadly matched IMGT annotations. According to a later analysis, TCR association rates differed among HLA loci, with DRB1 alleles showing the most associated TCRs and HLA-C alleles showing the fewest. In vitro tests confirmed that a few of the cytomegalovirus-associated TCR beta chains recognize cytomegalovirus antigens. A later analysis reported that several top co-occurrence clusters appeared linked to parvovirus B19, influenza, CMV and Epstein-Barr virus. Some IMGT-functional V segments, including TRBV6-2 and TRBV6-3, could not be distinguished by the 87-base-pair reads and were therefore excluded. Linkage disequilibrium might explain the correlated functional status among segregating V segments, but an unknown experimental factor could not be excluded. For the cohort, immune exposure information was limited to CMV serostatus. A further reported finding was that TCR beta sequences accurately predicted the HLA-A and HLA-B alleles for most subjects in the first cohort. The cohort was sequenced for TCR beta chains only, and without alpha or paired-chain data the features that could be detected were limited. Because HLA typing was missing for some donors at each locus, association tests included only the typed subset. Cytomegalovirus status was reported to be diagnosed by the classifier with high specificity and sensitivity in both the original and validation cohorts. About 15 rarely observed V segments, including chromosome 9 orphons, were excluded from the earlier analysis of some 590 of the donors because counts were too low. V-gene and J-gene trimming of TCR beta chains was associated with a missense DCLRE1C variant in a later genetic analysis, and the association was replicated in an independent cohort. Across donors, most TCR sequences were observed very rarely, whereas some public TCRs were present in many individuals. A later analysis found that most CMV-associated TCR beta chains appeared HLA-restricted, with HLA associations seemingly driven largely by CMV exposure. A cluster of highly shared sequence variants was judged likely to be a technical artifact of the sequencing pipeline. The authors suggested that the approach could potentially be extended to other disease states and immunological phenotypes. Presence/absence analyses assumed roughly uniform sequencing depth across donors, an assumption that may not hold. In a later analysis, HLA-associated TCR beta chains were found to be more clonally expanded and to have lower generation probabilities than equally common non-associated chains. Specific HLA alleles were associated with about 17,000 TCR beta sequences at a false discovery rate of 0.05 in a later analysis. A total of 164 TCR beta chains were listed by the study as associated with cytomegalovirus. In a later genetic analysis, fewer N-insertions in productive TCRs were reported among donors in an Asian-associated ancestry cluster than the approximately 670-donor mean. Strong co-occurrence of HLA alleles, especially DR and DQ, made assigning TCR associations to individual alleles difficult.

The germline V end is reduced by 0 bases and the J end by 3 bases; junction bases left unmatched: 5. Taken from cysteine to phenylalanine, the CDR3 has 15 residues. Only CDR3 DNA is held: 45 bases, read in frame from base 1. Based on the germline V gene, the CDR1 and CDR2 sequences are SGHRS and YFSETQ. Libraries were built with the immunoSEQ multiplex PCR assay. The multiplex PCR relied on a mix of 60 forward primers for TCR Vbeta segments and 13 reverse primers for TCR Jbeta segments. The CDR3 region of rearranged TCR beta genes was amplified from genomic DNA by a multiplex PCR assay. The Illumina HiSeq System was used to sequence the amplified TCR beta libraries as 87-base-pair reads. In the paper's pipeline: Across the 640 or so repertoires, a later analysis counted 80 million or so unique TCR beta chains, approximately 10 million of which were shared by at least two donors. Raw reads were error-corrected and collapsed into unique sequences by a nearest-neighbor algorithm in which closely related sequences were merged to remove PCR and sequencing errors. To assign V, D and J gene segments, CDR3 sequences were aligned to IMGT reference sequences. Each retained sequence needed at least a six-nucleotide match to both a V gene segment and a J gene segment. A rearrangement counted as productive if the CDR3 had no stop codons and remained in frame with V and J, and every other rearrangement counted as non-productive. CDR3 was defined according to IMGT convention as the region running from the second conserved V-encoded cysteine to the conserved J-encoded phenylalanine. The earlier analysis of roughly 590 of the donors excluded any sequence lacking an unambiguous match to a single V gene segment. An earlier analysis of a few hundred of the donors called V segments functional above 56.7% productive rearrangements and segregating when the between-donor standard deviation exceeded 5%. To diagnose cytomegalovirus status from the catalog of TCR beta chain sequences, a statistical classification framework was built. A later analysis assigned V and J genes by comparing TCR nucleotide sequences with IMGT/GENE-DB human TR gene sequences. In a later analysis, CDR3 sequences and most-parsimonious VDJ recombination scenarios were assigned using the TCRdist pipeline. In a later analysis, every TCR beta chain was defined by the combination of its CDR3 amino acid sequence and its V-gene family, and reads without a unique V-gene family were dropped. To address suspected cross-contamination and a sequencing artifact, a later analysis removed a few hundred highly shared, low-generation-probability nucleotide sequences. For each public chain, a later analysis derived a clonal expansion index from normalized ranks of inferred template counts within each repertoire. A later analysis computed generation probabilities with a VDJ recombination model fitted to out-of-frame rearrangements, and checked the results against IGoR. Hypergeometric tests were used in a later analysis to score TCR-TCR, TCR-HLA and TCR-CMV co-occurrence, with a repertoire-size bias correction applied to the TCR pairs. False discovery rates were estimated in a later analysis by permuting HLA or CMV assignments 20 times. In a later analysis, co-occurring TCRs were grouped using DBSCAN, and TCRdist sequence similarity was added for clustering within HLA-allele-positive subsets. Co-occurrence clustering excluded repertoires with fewer than 30,000 or more than 120,000 public chains, plus five with anomalous nucleotide sharing. Entries here come from immuneACCESS through TCRdb and include only in-frame sequences with V and J called. Some clones fail to appear in such tables; in the studies checked, an unresolved V gene covers under half of the shortfall, and the cause of the remainder is unknown. Clone size and the V and J calls come from that table; the DNA yielded D and trimming. This sample holds around 78,000 clones; about three quarters were observed only once. Approximately 1% of the sample rests with the top ten.

The cohort was made up of about 670 healthy bone marrow donors. At the time of sampling, all cohort members were nominally healthy, though unrecorded immune exposures were likely present. The donor tested CMV seronegative and was one of the 352 seronegative cohort members. A peripheral blood sample was collected from each donor, and TCR beta sequencing was performed on peripheral blood mononuclear cells. The Qiagen DNeasy Blood Extraction Kit was used to extract genomic DNA from the blood cell samples. To note about this clone: The antigen it recognizes is unknown. No base quality values were provided; no much bigger clone lies one nucleotide off.

This TCR came from a male donor in good health and CMV-seronegative. Sequencing input: PBMCs. This receptor chain uses TRBV5-1 and TRBJ2-7, and 8 bases in between align with TRBD1. The CDR3 here reads CASSLEGTGSYEQYF. In nucleotide form, the sequence is TGCGCCAGCAGCTTGGAAGGGACAGGAAGCTACGAGCAGTACTTC.